This is a list of T cell receptor beta chains from one sample in a study of T-cell reconstitution after alpha-beta-depleted transplantation in children. TCRdb ran MiXCR on the PCR reads and lists one entry per CDR3 protein. The profile covers about 580,000 distinct CDR3 sequences, with about 21% appearing a single time and roughly 15% taken by the ten largest. This sample comprised PBMCs, mostly from graft donor cells, obtained 360 days after TCRalphabeta/CD19-depleted stem cell transplant. All receptors come from a boy under two years old who had a stem cell transplant for acute myeloid leukemia, so the T cells may come from the graft donor. Each CDR3 is given with its conserved first and last residue. The D gene is left open where the match is weak. The listing skips clone size in some rows; elsewhere it reads once, few, many or a size class.

clone size	V gene	D gene	J gene	CDR3 DNA	CDR3 protein
many	TRBV20-1	-	TRBJ1-2	TGCAGTGCTAGAGACCCGACAGTGATGGACTATGGCTACACCTTC	CSARDPTVMDYGYTF
-	TRBV9	-	TRBJ2-1	TGTGCCAGCAGCAACCAACGGCAGGGTAATGAGCAGTTCTTC	CASSNQRQGNEQFF
-	TRBV20-1	-	TRBJ1-3	TGCAGTGCCCGCCGAAGACAAAGAGCCTCTGGAAACACCATATATTTT	CSARRRQRASGNTIYF
many	TRBV7-2	TRBD2	TRBJ2-3	TGTGCCAGCCGCGGCGGGGGAACAGATACGCAGTATTTT	CASRGGGTDTQYF
few	TRBV11-2	-	TRBJ2-7	TGTGCCAGCAGCTCAAGGAGGCTCGAGCAGTACTTC	CASSSRRLEQYF
many	TRBV7-8	-	TRBJ2-7	TGTGCCAGCAGCTTACTAAGGACCACCTACGAGCAGTACTTC	CASSLLRTTYEQYF
-	TRBV10-1	TRBD1	TRBJ1-2	TGCGCCAGCAGTGAGACCAGGACAGGGGAGGACTATGGCTACACCTTC	CASSETRTGEDYGYTF
-	TRBV4-3	-	TRBJ2-7	TGCGCCAGCAGCCAAGATAATAGGGACTACGAGCAGTACTTC	CASSQDNRDYEQYF
-	TRBV29-1	-	TRBJ1-1	TGCAGCGTTGAAGGCCCAATGAACACTGAAGCTTTCTTT	CSVEGPMNTEAFF
few	TRBV7-6	-	TRBJ2-1	TGTGCCAGCAGCTTCGAGGCGCGGCAGTTCTTC	CASSFEARQFF
many	TRBV15	-	TRBJ1-1	TGTGCCACCAGCAGCAAATACAGGGTGTACACTGAAGCTTTCTTT	CATSSKYRVYTEAFF
few	TRBV27	-	TRBJ2-7	TGTGCCAGCTCTAAGGACCACTACGAGCAGTACTTC	CASSKDHYEQYF
-	TRBV24-1	-	TRBJ1-5	TGTGCCACCAGTGATCCTAGGTCCGGCCAGCATTTT	CATSDPRSGQHF
many	TRBV29-1	-	TRBJ2-5	TGCAGCGTTGATTCAGGACAGGGAGGGATAGAGACCCAGTACTTC	CSVDSGQGGIETQYF
many	TRBV7-2	TRBD2	TRBJ2-5	TGTGCCAGCAGCTTCCCCCGCCTAGCGGGGGGCCTCATAAAGACCCAGTACTTC	CASSFPRLAGGLIKTQYF
-	TRBV20-1	-	TRBJ2-5	TGCAGTGCTAGAGACAGGGTATCAGGAAAGACCCAGTACTTC	CSARDRVSGKTQYF
-	TRBV10-3	TRBD2	TRBJ2-5	TGTGCCATCAGCTCGCCAGTAGCGGGGGGGCGCAAGACCCAGTACTTC	CAISSPVAGGRKTQYF
many	TRBV28	-	TRBJ2-1	TGTGCCAGCAGTTTCGGGTCAGCTAGCTCCTACAATGAGCAGTTCTTC	CASSFGSASSYNEQFF
-	TRBV20-1	-	TRBJ1-5	TGCAGTGCCGAGGAGGTAGGGACCCGTTTCGATCAGCCCCAGCATTTT	CSAEEVGTRFDQPQHF
many	TRBV29-1	TRBD2	TRBJ2-1	TGCAGCGTTCTAGCGGGGGGCCGTTACAATGAGCAGTTCTTC	CSVLAGGRYNEQFF
few	TRBV20-1	-	TRBJ2-7	TGCAGTGCTAGAGACCCCGCACAGGGTGGGTACGAGCAGTACTTC	CSARDPAQGGYEQYF
-	TRBV4-1	-	TRBJ2-2	TGCGCCAGCAGCCGTAGGAGGGTCAGTATGGTGGAGCTGTTTTTT	CASSRRRVSMVELFF
many	TRBV7-3	TRBD1	TRBJ2-5	TGTGCCAGCAGCCGAGGTATCGGGACAGAGCAAGAGACCCAGTACTTC	CASSRGIGTEQETQYF
-	TRBV29-1	TRBD1	TRBJ1-2	TGCAGCGTCCTCAAGACAGGGGCAGTAAACTATGGCTACACCTTC	CSVLKTGAVNYGYTF
-	TRBV6-1	-	TRBJ2-1	TGTGCCAGCAGACCCACTACGGGGTTGGGTGAGCAGTTCTTC	CASRPTTGLGEQFF
-	TRBV20-1	TRBD1	TRBJ2-3	TGCAGTGCTCCGAACAGGGGTACAGATACGCAGTATTTT	CSAPNRGTDTQYF
few	TRBV20-1	-	TRBJ1-2	TGCAGTGCTCACCCCTATCACGGGACCTTC	CSAHPYHGTF
-	TRBV6-5	-	TRBJ2-3	TGTGCCAGCAGTTACTCGAAGGAGACTCCCGCAGATACGCAGTATTTT	CASSYSKETPADTQYF
-	TRBV20-1	-	TRBJ2-2	TGCAGTGCCACGCTAGCGTCCAACACCGGGGAGCTGTTTTTT	CSATLASNTGELFF
-	TRBV4-3	-	TRBJ2-5	TGCGCCAGCAGCCAAGATCTTCTGGATCAAGAGACCCAGTACTTC	CASSQDLLDQETQYF
-	TRBV4-3	-	TRBJ2-2	TGCGCCAGCAGCCAAGATCGGGGTTCCGGGGAGCTGTTTTTT	CASSQDRGSGELFF
-	TRBV7-3	-	TRBJ1-1	TGTGCCAGCAGCTTACTCCTGCTTCAGGGAAGAAACACTGAAGCTTTCTTT	CASSLLLLQGRNTEAFF
few	TRBV7-9	TRBD1	TRBJ2-7	TGTGCCAGCAGCCCCCGACAGGGGGCTAGCTCCTACGAGCAGTACTTC	CASSPRQGASSYEQYF
few	TRBV18	-	TRBJ2-7	TGTGCCAGCTCACACCTTCGACGGGACTTTTTTGGGGAGCAGTACTTC	CASSHLRRDFFGEQYF
few	TRBV4-1	-	TRBJ2-2	TGCGCCAGCAGCCAAGAGGTCTGGTGGCGGAACACCGGGGAGCTGTTTTTT	CASSQEVWWRNTGELFF
-	TRBV20-1	-	TRBJ2-5	TGCAGTGCTCTACCGGGGTGGGGAATACGGGAGACCCAGTACTTC	CSALPGWGIRETQYF
many	TRBV29-1	TRBD2	TRBJ2-1	TGCAGCGCCGGCTGGACTAGCGGCAATGAGCAGTTCTTC	CSAGWTSGNEQFF
few	TRBV7-2	-	TRBJ2-1	TGTGCCAGCAGCTTCGAACGGGGCCCGAATGAGCAGTTCTTC	CASSFERGPNEQFF
-	TRBV12-3/TRBV12-4	-	TRBJ1-2	TGTGCCAGCAGTGACAGACTAAACTATGGCTACACCTTC	CASSDRLNYGYTF
many	TRBV12-3/TRBV12-4	-	TRBJ1-1	TGTGCCAGCAGTCTCCTAATGAACACTGAAGCTTTCTTT	CASSLLMNTEAFF